Listed below are T cell receptor beta chains from one sample, sequenced in a study of metastatic and nonmetastatic thyroid tumors. TCRdb re-clonotyped the PCR reads through MiXCR. The table has approximately 29,000 clones, about 32% seen once. The sequenced material came from blood. The receptors stem from a female donor with papillary thyroid cancer or a benign thyroid nodule (not recorded which). Some clones in this sample may be carry-over from other donors' samples. Both conserved end residues are part of each CDR3. Fields, in order: D gene, clone size, V gene, J gene, CDR3 protein, CDR3 DNA. D genes are given only for firm matches. Not all rows give a size; the values are once, few, many and, for expanded clones, a class.

d_call: NA; clone_size: many; v_call: TRBV12-3/TRBV12-4; j_call: TRBJ2-1; cdr3_aa: CASSKNPGPLGQFF; cdr3_nt: TGTGCCAGCAGTAAAAATCCGGGTCCCCTCGGGCAGTTCTTC
d_call: NA; clone_size: many; v_call: TRBV28; j_call: TRBJ1-2; cdr3_aa: CASRYATGDPATYRYTF; cdr3_nt: TGTGCCAGCAGATATGCCACCGGGGATCCTGCTACCTATCGCTACACCTTC
d_call: NA; clone_size: many; v_call: TRBV10-3; j_call: TRBJ2-3; cdr3_aa: CAIRSGPLVDTQYF; cdr3_nt: TGTGCCATCAGGAGCGGCCCCCTTGTTGATACGCAGTATTTT
d_call: NA; clone_size: many; v_call: TRBV14; j_call: TRBJ2-3; cdr3_aa: CASSQDGSGPTDTQYF; cdr3_nt: TGTGCCAGCAGCCAAGATGGGAGCGGGCCCACAGATACGCAGTATTTT
d_call: TRBD1; clone_size: many; v_call: TRBV20-1; j_call: TRBJ2-1; cdr3_aa: CSAHPTGSHNEQFF; cdr3_nt: TGCAGTGCCCACCCGACAGGGTCGCACAATGAGCAGTTCTTC
d_call: NA; clone_size: many; v_call: TRBV6-1; j_call: TRBJ1-4; cdr3_aa: CASFMRPTNEKLFF; cdr3_nt: TGTGCCAGCTTTATGAGACCAACTAATGAAAAACTGTTTTTT
d_call: NA; clone_size: many; v_call: TRBV12-3/TRBV12-4; j_call: TRBJ2-7; cdr3_aa: CASSWQTGDYEQYF; cdr3_nt: TGTGCCAGCAGTTGGCAGACAGGTGACTACGAGCAGTACTTC
d_call: TRBD1; clone_size: NA; v_call: TRBV9; j_call: TRBJ2-1; cdr3_aa: CASSSSGTGAYNEQFF; cdr3_nt: TGTGCCAGCAGCTCCTCCGGGACAGGGGCCTACAATGAGCAGTTCTTC
d_call: TRBD2; clone_size: NA; v_call: TRBV30; j_call: TRBJ2-1; cdr3_aa: CAWRSPGGFNEQFF; cdr3_nt: TGTGCCTGGAGATCGCCGGGGGGTTTCAATGAGCAGTTCTTC
d_call: NA; clone_size: many; v_call: TRBV20-1; j_call: TRBJ2-1; cdr3_aa: CSARVKEGLDNEQFF; cdr3_nt: TGCAGTGCTAGAGTTAAAGAGGGGCTCGACAATGAGCAGTTCTTC
d_call: NA; clone_size: many; v_call: TRBV3-1; j_call: TRBJ1-3; cdr3_aa: CASSHLNLQPSSGNTIYF; cdr3_nt: TGTGCCAGCAGCCATCTTAATCTACAGCCCTCCTCTGGAAACACCATATATTTT
d_call: TRBD1; clone_size: many; v_call: TRBV19; j_call: TRBJ1-5; cdr3_aa: CASSILGTGGNQPQHF; cdr3_nt: TGTGCCAGTAGTATTCTCGGGACAGGGGGCAATCAGCCCCAGCATTTT
d_call: TRBD1; clone_size: NA; v_call: TRBV11-2; j_call: TRBJ1-2; cdr3_aa: CASSLAPGGYGYTF; cdr3_nt: TGTGCCAGCAGCTTAGCCCCAGGGGGCTATGGCTACACCTTC
d_call: NA; clone_size: many; v_call: TRBV7-2; j_call: TRBJ2-5; cdr3_aa: CASIRGLGETQYF; cdr3_nt: TGTGCCAGCATCAGGGGCCTCGGGGAGACCCAGTACTTC
d_call: TRBD2; clone_size: many; v_call: TRBV5-1; j_call: TRBJ2-7; cdr3_aa: CASSWGLAGGLGQYF; cdr3_nt: TGCGCCAGCAGCTGGGGACTAGCGGGAGGGTTGGGGCAGTACTTC
d_call: TRBD1; clone_size: NA; v_call: TRBV20-1; j_call: TRBJ1-5; cdr3_aa: CSANVGQDNQPQHF; cdr3_nt: TGCAGTGCTAACGTTGGACAGGACAATCAGCCCCAGCATTTT
d_call: NA; clone_size: many; v_call: TRBV5-1; j_call: TRBJ2-7; cdr3_aa: CASSLQPGDIYEQYF; cdr3_nt: TGCGCCAGCAGCTTGCAACCGGGGGACATCTACGAGCAGTACTTC
d_call: TRBD2; clone_size: many; v_call: TRBV7-3; j_call: TRBJ2-3; cdr3_aa: CASSTTSTSPHTDTQYF; cdr3_nt: TGTGCCAGCAGCACCACATCGACTAGCCCCCACACAGATACGCAGTATTTT
d_call: NA; clone_size: NA; v_call: TRBV2; j_call: TRBJ2-5; cdr3_aa: CASSCSGQETQYF; cdr3_nt: TGTGCCAGCAGTTGTAGCGGACAAGAGACCCAGTACTTC
d_call: TRBD1; clone_size: many; v_call: TRBV6-2/TRBV6-3; j_call: TRBJ2-7; cdr3_aa: CATQTGGLYEQYF; cdr3_nt: TGTGCCACCCAAACAGGGGGCCTCTACGAGCAGTACTTC
d_call: TRBD2; clone_size: few; v_call: TRBV6-2/TRBV6-3; j_call: TRBJ2-2; cdr3_aa: CASTLAGVVTGELFF; cdr3_nt: TGTGCCAGCACCTTAGCGGGGGTAGTGACCGGGGAGCTGTTTTTT
d_call: TRBD1; clone_size: once; v_call: TRBV4-1; j_call: TRBJ1-5; cdr3_aa: CASSQSETGSQPQHF; cdr3_nt: TGCGCCAGCAGCCAATCAGAGACAGGGTCTCAGCCCCAGCATTTT
d_call: NA; clone_size: NA; v_call: TRBV12-3/TRBV12-4; j_call: TRBJ2-3; cdr3_aa: CARSLMAISTDTQYF; cdr3_nt: TGTGCGAGGAGTTTAATGGCGATTAGCACAGATACGCAGTATTTT
d_call: TRBD1; clone_size: many; v_call: TRBV4-3; j_call: TRBJ1-4; cdr3_aa: CASSQGRTGEEKLFF; cdr3_nt: TGCGCCAGCAGCCAAGGCCGGACAGGGGAAGAAAAACTGTTTTTT
d_call: NA; clone_size: NA; v_call: TRBV4-2; j_call: TRBJ2-7; cdr3_aa: CASSQEITYEQYF; cdr3_nt: TGTGCCAGCAGCCAAGAAATCACCTACGAGCAGTACTTC
d_call: NA; clone_size: NA; v_call: TRBV10-3; j_call: TRBJ2-7; cdr3_aa: CAIRDPADFYEQYF; cdr3_nt: TGTGCCATCAGAGACCCGGCAGATTTCTACGAGCAGTACTTC
d_call: NA; clone_size: medium-sized; v_call: TRBV4-2; j_call: TRBJ2-7; cdr3_aa: CASSQVDFLYSYEQYF; cdr3_nt: TGTGCCAGCAGCCAAGTCGATTTCCTCTACTCCTACGAGCAGTACTTC
d_call: TRBD2; clone_size: many; v_call: TRBV9; j_call: TRBJ2-3; cdr3_aa: CASSVGVAGDTQYF; cdr3_nt: TGTGCCAGCAGCGTAGGGGTAGCGGGAGATACGCAGTATTTT
d_call: TRBD1; clone_size: many; v_call: TRBV20-1; j_call: TRBJ1-6; cdr3_aa: CSAWTGPESSPLHF; cdr3_nt: TGCAGTGCTTGGACAGGGCCTGAGAGCTCACCCCTCCACTTT
d_call: TRBD2; clone_size: many; v_call: TRBV29-1; j_call: TRBJ2-1; cdr3_aa: CSVGGTSGWSEQFF; cdr3_nt: TGCAGCGTTGGTGGTACTAGCGGATGGAGTGAGCAGTTCTTC
d_call: NA; clone_size: many; v_call: TRBV6-2/TRBV6-3; j_call: TRBJ2-1; cdr3_aa: CASSYSPLKGERNEQFF; cdr3_nt: TGTGCCAGCAGTTACTCTCCACTTAAGGGTGAACGCAATGAGCAGTTCTTC
d_call: NA; clone_size: many; v_call: TRBV7-2; j_call: TRBJ2-2; cdr3_aa: CASSLAISTGELFF; cdr3_nt: TGTGCCAGCAGCTTAGCGATTAGCACCGGGGAGCTGTTTTTT
d_call: TRBD1; clone_size: NA; v_call: TRBV6-1; j_call: TRBJ1-5; cdr3_aa: CASSHRDRGNQPQHF; cdr3_nt: TGTGCCAGCAGTCACCGGGACAGGGGGAATCAGCCCCAGCATTTT
d_call: TRBD2; clone_size: many; v_call: TRBV20-1; j_call: TRBJ2-3; cdr3_aa: CSAPNAGSGRSGDTQYF; cdr3_nt: TGCAGTGCCCCAAACGCGGGAAGCGGGAGAAGCGGAGATACGCAGTATTTT
d_call: TRBD1; clone_size: many; v_call: TRBV11-3; j_call: TRBJ2-1; cdr3_aa: CASSFGQVNSYNEQFF; cdr3_nt: TGTGCCAGCAGCTTTGGACAGGTAAACTCCTACAATGAGCAGTTCTTC
d_call: NA; clone_size: few; v_call: TRBV20-1; j_call: TRBJ2-2; cdr3_aa: CSASQPAGGGELFF; cdr3_nt: TGCAGTGCTAGTCAACCGGCTGGGGGCGGGGAGCTGTTTTTT
d_call: TRBD1; clone_size: many; v_call: TRBV24-1; j_call: TRBJ2-7; cdr3_aa: CATSDKRTGGDEQYF; cdr3_nt: TGTGCCACCAGTGATAAGAGGACAGGGGGGGACGAGCAGTACTTC
d_call: NA; clone_size: few; v_call: TRBV12-3/TRBV12-4; j_call: TRBJ2-3; cdr3_aa: CASSLQASPSTDTQYF; cdr3_nt: TGTGCCAGCAGTTTACAGGCTAGCCCTAGCACAGATACGCAGTATTTT
d_call: NA; clone_size: few; v_call: TRBV12-3/TRBV12-4; j_call: TRBJ1-2; cdr3_aa: CASSDRPYGYTF; cdr3_nt: TGTGCCAGCAGTGACAGGCCCTATGGCTACACCTTC
d_call: NA; clone_size: medium-sized; v_call: TRBV18; j_call: TRBJ2-5; cdr3_aa: CASSPLKETQYF; cdr3_nt: TGTGCCAGCTCACCCCTCAAAGAGACCCAGTACTTC
d_call: NA; clone_size: few; v_call: TRBV4-1; j_call: TRBJ2-7; cdr3_aa: CASSHVGKEGSYEQYF; cdr3_nt: TGCGCCAGCAGCCACGTAGGGAAAGAGGGCTCCTACGAGCAGTACTTC
d_call: NA; clone_size: many; v_call: TRBV7-9; j_call: TRBJ2-2; cdr3_aa: CASSLGEVVTGTGELFF; cdr3_nt: TGTGCCAGCAGCCTAGGGGAGGTAGTAACTGGGACCGGGGAGCTGTTTTTT
d_call: NA; clone_size: NA; v_call: TRBV6-1; j_call: TRBJ2-7; cdr3_aa: CASSGRVTYEQYF; cdr3_nt: TGTGCCAGCAGTGGACGGGTTACCTACGAGCAGTACTTC
d_call: TRBD2; clone_size: many; v_call: TRBV6-1; j_call: TRBJ2-7; cdr3_aa: CASSLAASYEQHF; cdr3_nt: TGTGCCAGCAGTCTAGCGGCCTCCTACGAGCAGCACTTC
d_call: NA; clone_size: many; v_call: TRBV12-3/TRBV12-4; j_call: TRBJ2-2; cdr3_aa: CASSPYPGELFF; cdr3_nt: TGTGCCAGCAGTCCCTACCCCGGGGAGCTGTTTTTT
d_call: NA; clone_size: NA; v_call: TRBV30; j_call: TRBJ2-7; cdr3_aa: CAWSRGWDEQYF; cdr3_nt: TGTGCCTGGAGTAGGGGATGGGACGAGCAGTACTTC
d_call: NA; clone_size: NA; v_call: TRBV5-8; j_call: TRBJ2-7; cdr3_aa: CASSIRRGSGEQYF; cdr3_nt: TGTGCCAGCAGCATAAGGAGGGGGTCTGGGGAGCAGTACTTC
d_call: TRBD2; clone_size: many; v_call: TRBV4-1; j_call: TRBJ2-2; cdr3_aa: CASSAGTSGPYTGELFF; cdr3_nt: TGCGCCAGCAGCGCCGGGACTAGCGGGCCCTATACCGGGGAGCTGTTTTTT
d_call: NA; clone_size: medium-sized; v_call: TRBV4-1; j_call: TRBJ2-7; cdr3_aa: CASSQTSLSYEQYF; cdr3_nt: TGCGCCAGCAGCCAAACTAGCCTCTCCTACGAGCAGTACTTC
d_call: TRBD1; clone_size: many; v_call: TRBV6-1; j_call: TRBJ1-6; cdr3_aa: CASSPDRGKGSPLHF; cdr3_nt: TGTGCCAGCAGCCCAGACAGGGGGAAGGGGTCACCCCTCCACTTT
d_call: TRBD1; clone_size: many; v_call: TRBV19; j_call: TRBJ2-2; cdr3_aa: CASQDRGRGNAGELFF; cdr3_nt: TGTGCCAGTCAAGACAGGGGGCGCGGTAACGCCGGGGAGCTGTTTTTT
d_call: TRBD2; clone_size: many; v_call: TRBV6-1; j_call: TRBJ2-5; cdr3_aa: CASRQSGRMKTQYF; cdr3_nt: TGTGCCAGCAGACAAAGCGGGAGAATGAAGACCCAGTACTTC
d_call: NA; clone_size: medium-sized; v_call: TRBV6-5; j_call: TRBJ1-3; cdr3_aa: CASSYGQGEGNTIYF; cdr3_nt: TGTGCCAGCAGTTACGGGCAGGGTGAAGGAAACACCATATATTTT
d_call: TRBD1; clone_size: many; v_call: TRBV24-1; j_call: TRBJ1-4; cdr3_aa: CATSDPKGAVEKLFF; cdr3_nt: TGTGCCACCAGTGACCCCAAGGGGGCGGTTGAAAAACTGTTTTTT